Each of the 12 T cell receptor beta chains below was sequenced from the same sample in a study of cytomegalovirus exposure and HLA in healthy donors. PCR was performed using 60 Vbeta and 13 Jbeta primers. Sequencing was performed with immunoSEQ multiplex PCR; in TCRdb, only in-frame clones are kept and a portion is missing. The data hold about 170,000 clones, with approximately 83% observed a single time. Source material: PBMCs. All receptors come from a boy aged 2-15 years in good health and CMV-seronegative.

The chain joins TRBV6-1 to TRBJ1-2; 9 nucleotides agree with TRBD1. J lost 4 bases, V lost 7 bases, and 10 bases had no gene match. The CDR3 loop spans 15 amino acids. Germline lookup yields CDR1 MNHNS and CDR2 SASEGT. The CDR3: CASIRSETGGYGYTF. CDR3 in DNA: TGTGCCAGCATTAGGTCGGAGACAGGGGGCTATGGCTACACCTTC.

This CDR3 is CASRKGASGGTNTQYF. DNA of the CDR3: TGTGCCAGCAGAAAAGGGGCTAGCGGGGGGACAAATACGCAGTATTTT. The chain has TRBV7-2 and TRBJ2-3; 11 bases fit TRBD2. The CDR3 contains 16 residues. Germline V gene lookup returns CDR1 SGHTA and CDR2 FQGNSA. The V segment lost 6 bases and the J segment 7 bases; nucleotides outside the gene matches: 12. The complete variable domain, with remaining parts taken from reference TRBV7-2 and TRBJ2-3, reads GAGVSQSPSNKVTEKGKDVELRCDPISGHTALYWYRQSLGQGLEFLIYFQGNSAPDKSGLPSDRFSAERTGGSVSTLTIQRTQQEDSAVYLCASRKGASGGTNTQYFGPGTRLTVL.

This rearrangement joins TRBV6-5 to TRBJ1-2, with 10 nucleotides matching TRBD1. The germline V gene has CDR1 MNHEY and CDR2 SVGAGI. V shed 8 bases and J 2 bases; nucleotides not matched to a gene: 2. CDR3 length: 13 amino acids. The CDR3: CASRTGGNYGYTF. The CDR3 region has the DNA TGTGCCAGCCGGACAGGGGGGAACTATGGCTACACCTTC.

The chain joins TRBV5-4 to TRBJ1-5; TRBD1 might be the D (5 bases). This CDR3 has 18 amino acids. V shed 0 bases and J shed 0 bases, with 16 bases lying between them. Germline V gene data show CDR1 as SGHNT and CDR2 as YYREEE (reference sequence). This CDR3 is CASSLAVTGSYSNQPQHF. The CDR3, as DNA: TGTGCCAGCAGCTTGGCAGTCACAGGTTCCTATAGCAATCAGCCCCAGCATTTT.

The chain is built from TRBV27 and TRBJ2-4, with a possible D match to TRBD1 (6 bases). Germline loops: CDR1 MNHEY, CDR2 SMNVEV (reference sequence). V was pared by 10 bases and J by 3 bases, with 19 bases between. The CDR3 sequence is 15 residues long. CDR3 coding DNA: TGTGCCACCCGAGCGAGGGACACCGACAAAAACATTCAGTACTTC. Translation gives CATRARDTDKNIQYF.

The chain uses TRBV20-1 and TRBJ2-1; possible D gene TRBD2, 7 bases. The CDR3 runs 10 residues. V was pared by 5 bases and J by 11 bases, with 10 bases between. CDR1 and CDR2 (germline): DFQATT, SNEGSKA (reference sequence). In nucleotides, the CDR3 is TGCAGTGCTGGGGGGGGCCAGCAGTTCTTC. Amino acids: CSAGGGQQFF.

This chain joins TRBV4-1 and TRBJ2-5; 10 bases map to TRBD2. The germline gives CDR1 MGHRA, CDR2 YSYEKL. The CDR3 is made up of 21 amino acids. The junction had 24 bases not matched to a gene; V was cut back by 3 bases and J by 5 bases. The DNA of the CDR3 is TGCGCCAGCAGCCACCAACAATTGACTAGCGGGTCTCATGCCTTATCTGAGACCCAGTACTTC. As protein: CASSHQQLTSGSHALSETQYF.

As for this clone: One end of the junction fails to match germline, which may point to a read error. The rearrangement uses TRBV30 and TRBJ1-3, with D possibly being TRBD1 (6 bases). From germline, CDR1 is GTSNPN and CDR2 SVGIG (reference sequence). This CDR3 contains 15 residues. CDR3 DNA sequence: TGTGCCTGGAGTGTACGGGGGGCTACGGGAAACATCATATATTTT. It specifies CAWSVRGATGNIIYF.

The chain's CDR3 is CASSYTPGLGVEQYF. CDR3 nucleotides: TGTGCCAGCAGTTACACCCCTGGACTGGGAGTCGAGCAGTACTTC. The genes are TRBV6-5 and TRBJ2-7; possible D gene TRBD2, 5 bases. Deletions cut 2 bases from V and 6 bases from J, with 17 bases between. The CDR3 covers 15 residues. The germline V gene encodes CDR1 MNHEY and CDR2 SVGAGI.

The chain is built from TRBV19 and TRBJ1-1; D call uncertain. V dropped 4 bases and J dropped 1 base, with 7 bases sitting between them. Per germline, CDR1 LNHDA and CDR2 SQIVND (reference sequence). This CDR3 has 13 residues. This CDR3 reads CASSTPENTEAFF. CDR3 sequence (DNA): TGTGCCAGTAGTACCCCAGAGAACACTGAAGCTTTCTTT. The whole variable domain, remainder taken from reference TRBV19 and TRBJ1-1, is DGGITQSPKYLFRKEGQNVTLSCEQNLNHDAMYWYRQDPGQGLRLIYYSQIVNDFQKGDIAEGYSVSREKKESFPLTVTSAQKNPTAFYLCASSTPENTEAFFGQGTRLTVV.

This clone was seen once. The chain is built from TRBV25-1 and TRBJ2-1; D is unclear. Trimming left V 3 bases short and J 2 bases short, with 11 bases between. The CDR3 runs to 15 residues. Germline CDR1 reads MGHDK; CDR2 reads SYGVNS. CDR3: CASSDRLETYNEQFF. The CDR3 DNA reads TGTGCCAGCAGTGATCGTCTAGAAACCTACAATGAGCAGTTCTTC.

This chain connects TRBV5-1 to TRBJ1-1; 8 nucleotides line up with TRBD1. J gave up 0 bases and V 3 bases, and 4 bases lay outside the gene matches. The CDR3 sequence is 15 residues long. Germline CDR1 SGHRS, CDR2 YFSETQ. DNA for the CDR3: TGCGCCAGCAGCTCCCGGACAGGGATGAACACTGAAGCTTTCTTT. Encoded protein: CASSSRTGMNTEAFF.